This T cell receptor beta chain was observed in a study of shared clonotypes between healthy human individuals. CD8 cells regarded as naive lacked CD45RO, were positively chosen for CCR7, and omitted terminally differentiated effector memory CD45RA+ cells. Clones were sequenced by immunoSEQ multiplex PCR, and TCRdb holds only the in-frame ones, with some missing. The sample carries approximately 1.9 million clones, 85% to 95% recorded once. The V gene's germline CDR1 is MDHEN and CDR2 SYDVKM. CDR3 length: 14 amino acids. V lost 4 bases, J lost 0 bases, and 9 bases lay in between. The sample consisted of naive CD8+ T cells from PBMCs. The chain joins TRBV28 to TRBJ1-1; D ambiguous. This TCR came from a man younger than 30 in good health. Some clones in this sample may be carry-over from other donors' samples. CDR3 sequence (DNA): TGTGCCAGCAGTTACGGAGGGCTGAACACTGAAGCTTTCTTT. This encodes CASSYGGLNTEAFF.